Each of the 5 T cell receptor beta chains below was sequenced from the same sample in a study of OX40 agonist ivuxolimab in advanced cancers. Generated by immunoSEQ multiplex PCR, the TCRdb table keeps only in-frame clones and is missing some. The data show around 62,000 clones, around 85% seen once. This sample comprised CD4+ or CD8+ T cells sorted from blood, obtained in a trial of the OX40 agonist ivuxolimab. The source is an adult with an advanced solid tumor such as melanoma, head and neck, liver or kidney cancer.

The CDR3: CAISDPGQGWNTEAFF. The CDR3 DNA is TGTGCCATCAGTGATCCCGGACAGGGGTGGAACACTGAAGCTTTCTTT. This chain connects TRBV10-3 to TRBJ1-1; 9 positions agree with TRBD1. After removal of 3 bases from V and 1 base from J, the junction contained 6 bases not matched to a gene. CDR3 length: 16 amino acids. Germline-derived CDR1 and CDR2 are ENHRY and SYGVKD.

This rearrangement joins TRBV7-2 to TRBJ1-2; D is unclear. V dropped 1 base and J dropped 0 bases, with 15 bases sitting between them. Per germline, CDR1 SGHTA and CDR2 FQGNSA. CDR3 length equals 17 residues. The CDR3: CASSLESSGFPNYGYTF. The CDR3, as DNA: TGTGCCAGCAGCTTAGAGAGTTCGGGGTTCCCTAACTATGGCTACACCTTC.

This clone was detected a few times. The chain links TRBV19 to TRBJ1-1; D is perhaps TRBD1 (6 bases). The germline V gene has CDR1 LNHDA and CDR2 SQIVND (reference sequence). The V and J ends lost 6 bases and 11 bases respectively, with 22 bases between them. The CDR3 length is 14 residues. In DNA form, the CDR3 reads TGTGCCAGTAGCCTCCAACAGGGACAAGGTAACGCTTTCTTT. Translating gives CASSLQQGQGNAFF.

This chain links TRBV7-2 with TRBJ1-2, with 10 bases identical to TRBD1. CDR3 length: 14 residues. Per germline, CDR1 SGHTA and CDR2 FQGNSA. Trimming at V came to 5 bases and at J to 5 bases, leaving 5 bases not matched to a gene. The CDR3 is CASSQRDRGYGYTF. DNA of the CDR3: TGTGCCAGCAGCCAGAGGGACAGGGGATATGGCTACACCTTC.

The rearrangement joins TRBV27 to TRBJ1-4; D remains unclear. V shed 1 base and J shed 6 bases, with 9 bases lying between them. The V gene's germline CDR1 is MNHEY and CDR2 SMNVEV (reference sequence). CDR3 length: 14 residues. The DNA for the CDR3 is TGTGCCAGCAGTTTATTTTCCGGGCATGAAAAACTGTTTTTT. Encoded protein: CASSLFSGHEKLFF.